The rows below give T cell receptor beta chains drawn from one sample of a study of blood T cell repertoires in COVID-19. Assay used: immunoSEQ multiplex PCR; TCRdb lists only in-frame clones, some missing. The sample contains about 200,000 clones, 80% to 95% of which appear only once. What was sequenced was peripheral blood. These receptors were collected from a man in his 60s with COVID-19, enrolled during active disease. Both conserved end residues are part of each CDR3. The order of the fields is CDR3 length, J gene, V gene, clone size, D gene, CDR3 protein, CDR3 DNA. D genes are given only for firm matches. Not every row has a clone size; where given, it reads once, few, many or a size class.

13 TRBJ1-5 TRBV7-8 . . CASSAEGYQPQHF TGTGCCAGCAGCGCGGAGGGGTATCAGCCCCAGCATTTT
15 TRBJ2-7 TRBV7-6 . . CASSPQGGGSYEQYF TGTGCCAGCAGCCCTCAGGGGGGTGGGTCCTACGAGCAGTACTTC
11 TRBJ2-7 TRBV27 . . CASSSFYEQYF TGTGCCAGCAGCTCCTTCTACGAGCAGTACTTC
14 TRBJ2-7 TRBV7-8 few TRBD2 CASRAGLAAYEQYF TGTGCCAGCAGGGCGGGACTAGCGGCCTACGAGCAGTACTTC
14 TRBJ2-7 TRBV7-9 . . CASSLGGGSYEQYF TGTGCCAGCAGCTTGGGCGGAGGGTCCTACGAGCAGTACTTC
14 TRBJ2-1 TRBV7-2 . . CASSPGGGGNEQFF TGTGCCAGCAGCCCCGGAGGGGGCGGCAATGAGCAGTTCTTC
15 TRBJ2-2 TRBV19 . TRBD1 CASIWQGQTTGELFF TGTGCCAGTATATGGCAGGGACAGACCACCGGGGAGCTGTTTTTT
17 TRBJ1-3 TRBV19 once TRBD1 CASRVPGQGNSGNTIYF TGTGCCAGTAGAGTACCAGGACAGGGGAACTCTGGAAACACCATATATTTT
14 TRBJ1-2 TRBV27 . TRBD1 CASSFRQGAEGYTF TGTGCCAGCAGTTTCAGACAGGGGGCCGAAGGCTACACCTTC
15 TRBJ1-2 TRBV19 . . CASSIQIRGTYGYTF TGTGCCAGTAGTATTCAGATTCGGGGGACCTATGGCTACACCTTC
14 TRBJ1-2 TRBV5-1 . . CASSLSEPNYGYTF TGCGCCAGCAGCTTGTCCGAGCCTAACTATGGCTACACCTTC
17 TRBJ2-1 TRBV9 . . CASSGGRQGGTYNEQFF TGTGCCAGCAGCGGAGGGAGGCAGGGTGGCACCTACAATGAGCAGTTCTTC
14 TRBJ2-7 TRBV14 . . CASSQFRSSYEQYF TGTGCCAGCAGCCAATTCCGGAGCTCCTACGAGCAGTACTTC
19 TRBJ1-2 TRBV5-1 . . CASSLQGGQGRRANYGYTF TGCGCCAGCAGCTTGCAAGGTGGACAAGGGCGTAGAGCTAACTATGGCTACACCTTC
14 TRBJ2-1 TRBV6-5 . TRBD1 CASRWDRELNEQFF TGTGCCAGCAGGTGGGACAGGGAATTGAATGAGCAGTTCTTC
16 TRBJ2-4 TRBV5-7 . . CASSLVGRGSKNIQYF TGTGCCAGCAGCCTGGTCGGGAGAGGGTCCAAAAACATTCAGTACTTC
15 TRBJ2-7 TRBV4-2 . . CASSQDRNSGYEQYF TGTGCCAGCAGCCAAGATAGGAATAGCGGCTACGAGCAGTACTTC
13 TRBJ1-1 TRBV7-3 . TRBD1 CASREDRGAEAFF TGTGCCAGCAGGGAGGACAGGGGGGCTGAAGCTTTCTTT
15 TRBJ2-2 TRBV19 . TRBD1 CASSTPGGNTGELFF TGTGCCAGTAGTACCCCAGGGGGGAACACCGGGGAGCTGTTTTTT
15 TRBJ2-2 TRBV2 once TRBD1 CASSWDSPNTGELFF TGTGCCAGCAGTTGGGACAGCCCGAACACCGGGGAGCTGTTTTTT
14 TRBJ1-4 TRBV28 . TRBD1 CASSSGQINEKLFF TGTGCCAGCAGTTCGGGACAGATAAATGAAAAACTGTTTTTT
14 TRBJ2-6 TRBV28 . . CASSEPTGANVLTF TGTGCCAGCAGTGAGCCAACTGGGGCCAACGTCCTGACTTTC
14 TRBJ1-2 TRBV30 . . CAWSRGYRNYGYTF TGTGCCTGGAGTAGGGGATATAGGAACTATGGCTACACCTTC
17 TRBJ1-3 TRBV5-1 once . CASSLDAPRVSGNTIYF TGCGCCAGCAGCTTGGATGCACCGCGAGTCTCTGGAAACACCATATATTTT
16 TRBJ2-1 TRBV4-1 . . CASSQVIGGAGNEQFF TGCGCCAGCAGCCAAGTTATAGGGGGCGCGGGGAATGAGCAGTTCTTC
17 TRBJ2-3 TRBV11-2 . TRBD2 CASSLEPAGGLADTQYF TGTGCCAGCAGCTTAGAACCAGCGGGAGGGTTGGCAGATACGCAGTATTTT
14 TRBJ2-7 TRBV6-6 . TRBD2 CATNQQGRGYEQYF TGTGCCACAAACCAGCAAGGGAGGGGCTACGAGCAGTACTTC
17 TRBJ2-2 TRBV11-3 . TRBD2 CASSSRLAGEGTGELFF TGTGCCAGCAGCTCAAGACTAGCGGGGGAGGGCACCGGGGAGCTGTTTTTT
16 TRBJ1-6 TRBV25-1 few TRBD1 CASSESGGTGRLTLHF TGTGCCAGCAGTGAATCCGGAGGGACAGGGAGGTTGACCCTCCACTTT
14 TRBJ2-7 TRBV5-1 once TRBD2 CASSLEGLAPEQYF TGCGCCAGCAGCTTGGAGGGACTAGCACCCGAGCAGTACTTC
14 TRBJ1-4 TRBV9 . . CASSVAVANEKLFF TGTGCCAGCAGCGTAGCGGTCGCTAATGAAAAACTGTTTTTT
15 TRBJ1-1 TRBV10-3 . TRBD1 CAISELDRGNTEAFF TGTGCCATCAGTGAGTTGGACAGGGGGAACACTGAAGCTTTCTTT
15 TRBJ1-1 TRBV5-4 . . CASSLKTVRNTEAFF TGTGCCAGCAGCCTCAAGACAGTCAGGAACACTGAAGCTTTCTTT
16 TRBJ2-2 TRBV18 . TRBD1 CASSPPWQGAAGELFF TGTGCCAGCTCACCACCGTGGCAGGGGGCCGCCGGGGAGCTGTTTTTT
17 TRBJ2-1 TRBV5-1 few TRBD2 CASSPGTSGSFYNEQFF TGCGCCAGCAGCCCCGGGACTAGCGGGAGTTTTTACAATGAGCAGTTCTTC
14 TRBJ1-2 TRBV30 . . CAWTAGLPTSGYTF TGTGCCTGGACCGCGGGACTCCCCACTTCAGGCTACACCTTC
16 TRBJ2-7 TRBV6-1 . TRBD2 CASSETSGGTFGEQYF TGTGCCAGCAGCGAAACAAGCGGGGGGACCTTCGGGGAGCAGTACTTC
15 TRBJ2-1 TRBV5-1 . . CASSLVGQGVNEQFF TGCGCCAGCAGCTTGGTCGGACAAGGGGTCAATGAGCAGTTCTTC
14 TRBJ1-1 TRBV3-1/TRBV3-2 once . CASSQDNLNTEAFF TGTGCCAGCAGCCAAGACAATTTGAACACTGAAGCTTTCTTT
16 TRBJ2-1 TRBV5-1 . TRBD2 CASSFLAGDNYNEQFF TGCGCCAGCAGCTTCCTAGCGGGGGACAACTACAATGAGCAGTTCTTC
18 TRBJ2-1 TRBV27 . TRBD2 CASTPGGGSGRFRNEQFF TGTGCCAGCACCCCCGGGGGGGGGAGCGGGAGGTTTCGGAATGAGCAGTTCTTC
13 TRBJ1-4 TRBV3-1/TRBV3-2 . . CASSLPGPEKLFF TGTGCCAGCAGCTTACCAGGGCCTGAAAAACTGTTTTTT
16 TRBJ2-2 TRBV13 . TRBD1 CASSLLGQGGAGELFF TGTGCCAGCAGCTTACTAGGACAGGGAGGTGCCGGGGAGCTGTTTTTT
13 TRBJ2-4 TRBV12-3/TRBV12-4 . . CASSLGAENIQYF TGTGCCAGCAGTTTGGGGGCTGAAAACATTCAGTACTTC
16 TRBJ2-7 TRBV10-3 . TRBD1 CAISESPGQGSYEQYF TGTGCCATCAGTGAGTCCCCGGGACAGGGGAGCTACGAGCAGTACTTC
17 TRBJ2-1 TRBV4-1 . TRBD2 CASSPTRGGRESNEQFF TGCGCCAGCAGCCCAACACGCGGCGGGAGGGAAAGCAATGAGCAGTTCTTC
13 TRBJ1-1 TRBV7-9 once TRBD1 CASKQGANTEAFF TGTGCCAGCAAACAGGGGGCAAACACTGAAGCTTTCTTT
17 TRBJ2-7 TRBV5-1 . TRBD2 CASSRRGGRATSYEQYF TGCGCCAGCAGCCGCCGGGGGGGCAGGGCGACCTCCTACGAGCAGTACTTC
13 TRBJ2-3 TRBV4-2 . . CASSQDFGDTQYF TGTGCCAGCAGCCAAGATTTCGGGGATACGCAGTATTTT
16 TRBJ2-2 TRBV9 . TRBD1 CASSVGGTGYAGELFF TGTGCCAGCAGCGTAGGCGGGACAGGGTACGCCGGGGAGCTGTTTTTT
14 TRBJ2-1 TRBV6-5 few TRBD2 CASGVAGGPNEQFF TGTGCCAGCGGGGTAGCGGGGGGGCCGAATGAGCAGTTCTTC
16 TRBJ2-7 TRBV6-5 few TRBD1 CASSLGSSRGPYEQYF TGTGCCAGCAGTTTAGGTTCAAGTAGGGGGCCCTACGAGCAGTACTTC
14 TRBJ1-2 TRBV30 . . CAWRKDSPNYGYTF TGTGCCTGGAGGAAGGACAGCCCTAACTATGGCTACACCTTC
16 TRBJ2-1 TRBV11-1 . . CASSERQKSSYNEQFF TGTGCCAGCAGCGAACGACAGAAGAGCTCCTACAATGAGCAGTTCTTC
14 TRBJ2-7 TRBV25-1 . TRBD1 CASRGTGLTNEQYF TGTGCCAGCAGAGGGACAGGGCTTACCAATGAGCAGTACTTC